Reported below is one TCR beta chain. This sample stems from a study of CD8+CD57+ T cells in acquired aplastic anemia. It was patients with CD8+CD57+ cell expansion by flow cytometry who were chosen for sequencing. Every patient had severe acquired aplastic anemia. Prior therapy had not been administered to any patient at the time of blood sampling. Germline V gene lookup returns CDR1 SNHLY and CDR2 FYNNEI. The CDR3 is 13 amino acids. The ends were cut back, 8 bases at V and 1 base at J, with 12 bases in the middle. CDR3 and TCR beta VDJ profiling relied on genomic DNA as the template. TCRdb used MiXCR to reprocess the reads, holding one entry per CDR3 protein. In the table there are 150,000 to 200,000 distinct CDR3 sequences, roughly 48% of which are singletons.

The sequenced material came from sorted CD4+, CD8+, or CD8+CD57+ T cells (not recorded which) from PBMCs. The J gene is TRBJ2-7, the V gene TRBV2; D might be TRBD2 (6 bases). This clonotype originated in a human donor with aplastic anemia. The CDR3 nucleotides are TGTGCCAGCCGACTGGGGACTTCCTACGAGCAGTACTTC. As protein: CASRLGTSYEQYF.